The clone carrying this T cell receptor (beta chain) has a single count. Its antigen is not identified. Specified treatment: oral pan-JAK inhibitor, 5-10 mg twice daily. These data come from a study of CD8+ T cells in alopecia areata. Study-level background: Patients given treatment had severity scored by the percentage of scalp area affected. Study-level findings and limits: Many expanded lesional clones persisted during tofacitinib (in both scalp and blood). Treatment with tofacitinib significantly lowered scalp clonality and reduced expanded CD8+ clones among the top 100.

The authors extracted RNA and reverse transcribed it into cDNA as the sequencing template. The repertoire was sequenced with immunoSEQ multiplex PCR; TCRdb's copy has only in-frame clones and lacks some. The data show approximately 170,000 clones, 60% to 75% seen once. Germline values: CDR1 SQVTM, CDR2 ANQGSEA. This CDR3 is 16 amino acids long. V lost 3 bases and J lost 3; bases outside the gene matches: 13. J is TRBJ1-1 and V is TRBV29-1; 7 positions match TRBD1. Sequenced here: CD4+ T cells sorted from blood, sampled at week 24, from a patient treated with tofacitinib. This sequence was found in a human donor with alopecia areata. CDR3 in DNA: TGCAGCGTTGAGGGACCGGCAGGGGGGCGACACACTGAAGCTTTCTTT. Protein sequence: CSVEGPAGGRHTEAFF.